This TCR beta chain was documented in a study of cytomegalovirus exposure and HLA in healthy donors. The sample holds a few counts of this clone. Germline V gene lookup returns CDR1 MDHEN and CDR2 SYDVKM. The CDR3 length is 14 residues. V gave up 5 bases and J gave up 2 bases; unmatched junction bases: 6. Primers: 60 Vbeta forward and 13 Jbeta reverse. Libraries were prepared by immunoSEQ multiplex PCR; TCRdb keeps only in-frame clonotypes and omits some of them. This table holds some 140,000 clones, about 80% found once. Material: PBMCs. The clonotype comes from a man between 50 and 59 years old in good health and CMV-seronegative. The rearrangement uses TRBV28 and TRBJ2-7; 7 positions agree with TRBD2. CDR3 loop: CASSGPGLTYEQYF. The CDR3 coding sequence is TGTGCCAGCAGTGGGCCGGGACTAACCTACGAGCAGTACTTC.